The 9 T cell receptor beta chains below come from one sample, sequenced in a study of blood T cell repertoires in COVID-19. Sequencing used immunoSEQ multiplex PCR; TCRdb keeps in-frame clones, though not all of them. The table includes nearly 200,000 clones, about 80% detected once. Sequenced: peripheral blood. These receptor sequences come from a human donor with acute or convalescent COVID-19. The donor label of this sample is uncertain.

This clone appeared many times. The rearrangement links TRBV27 to TRBJ2-3; no firm D call. V dropped 1 base and J dropped 1 base, with 3 bases sitting between them. Germline V CDR1 and CDR2: MNHEY, SMNVEV (reference sequence). The CDR3 is made up of 13 amino acids. CDR3 residues: CASSLFGTDTQYF. The CDR3 DNA sequence: TGTGCCAGCAGTTTATTCGGCACAGATACGCAGTATTTT.

The J gene is TRBJ2-7, the V gene TRBV4-1, with 9 bases identical to TRBD1. The V gene end was trimmed by 0 bases and the J gene end by 3 bases; junction bases not matched to a gene: 12. The CDR3 has 18 residues. Germline V lookup: CDR1 MGHRA, CDR2 YSYEKL. Written as DNA, the CDR3 is TGCGCCAGCAGCCAAGAAACTCTGGGACAGGGTTGGATCTACGAGCAGTACTTC. Amino acid sequence: CASSQETLGQGWIYEQYF.

The rearrangement links TRBV9 to TRBJ2-7; a possible D gene is TRBD1 (6 bases). Trimming pared 3 bases from V and 6 bases from J, leaving 22 bases between. The CDR3 contains 16 residues. Germline V CDR1 and CDR2: SGDLS, YYNGEE. CDR3 sequence reads: CASSEGQLTSYGEQYF. The DNA for the CDR3 is TGTGCCAGCAGCGAAGGACAGTTAACCTCCTACGGCGAGCAGTACTTC.

The V and J genes are TRBV4-3 and TRBJ2-5; the D is unclear. Germline CDR1 is LGHNA and CDR2 is YSLEER. Trimming removed 0 bases at V and 9 bases at J, with 20 bases between. This CDR3 has 16 amino acids. The CDR3 protein is CASSQEPRGSTWAQYF. CDR3 DNA: TGCGCCAGCAGCCAAGAGCCGCGAGGTTCAACGTGGGCCCAGTACTTC.

The chain has TRBV19 and TRBJ2-3; 9 positions match TRBD2. V trimming: 6 bases; J trimming: 7 bases; junction bases outside the gene matches: 8. This CDR3 spans 14 amino acids. Germline CDR1 and CDR2: LNHDA and SQIVND (reference sequence). The DNA of the CDR3 is TGTGCCAGTAGCCCGGGACTAGCAATGAATACGCAGTATTTT. This codes for CASSPGLAMNTQYF.

J is TRBJ2-5 and V is TRBV7-9; TRBD1 aligns across 10 bases. This CDR3 contains 13 residues. Germline V gives CDR1 SEHNR, CDR2 FQNEAQ (reference sequence). J gave up 9 bases and V 5 bases, and 6 bases lay outside the gene matches. DNA of the CDR3: TGTGCCAGCAGCACAGGGACAGGGGTAGCCCAGTACTTC. It specifies CASSTGTGVAQYF.

This sequence joins TRBV18 and TRBJ2-3; no clear D. Germline CDR1 KGHSH, CDR2 LQKENI. The CDR3 spans 13 residues. The ends were cut back, 3 bases at V and 6 bases at J, with 10 bases in the middle. This CDR3 reads CASSPTMIDTQYF. DNA for the CDR3: TGTGCCAGCTCACCCACTATGATTGATACGCAGTATTTT.

The chain combines TRBV24-1 with TRBJ2-3; maybe TRBD1 (6 bases). Germline values: CDR1 KGHDR, CDR2 SFDVKD. The V end lost 4 bases, the J end lost 1 base, and 14 bases lay between the germline ends. This CDR3 has 16 residues. CDR3 residues: CATSEAGTSRTDTQYF. CDR3 DNA: TGTGCCACCAGTGAGGCCGGGACATCCCGCACAGATACGCAGTATTTT.

The V and J genes are TRBV10-1 and TRBJ2-1; unclear D gene. Germline CDR1 reads WNHNN; CDR2 reads SYGVQD (reference sequence). Trimming pared 2 bases from V and 0 bases from J, leaving 11 bases between. The CDR3 consists of 16 residues. CDR3 region: CASSEAAVSSYNEQFF. CDR3 DNA: TGCGCCAGCAGTGAGGCGGCGGTGAGCTCCTACAATGAGCAGTTCTTC.